This entry features one TCR beta chain sequence. Antigen: not known. MiXCR, run by TCRdb on the PCR reads, gives a single entry per CDR3 protein. The top ten hold around 0.86% of the sample, which has about 640,000 distinct CDR3 sequences, just under 20% seen once. This specimen belongs to a study of molecular identifiers for immune sequencing clone quantification. Study conclusions and caveats: Clones exceeding 20 RNA copies carried over 97% of effector molecules but under 1% of naive-cell molecules.

Construction of naive CD8 libraries employed about 19,000 to 1,000,000 sorted cells together with 10%, 30% or 50% RNA. Sequenced sample: naive CD8+ T cells from blood, with Jurkat cell RNA spiked in. Documented subset: FACS-sorted CD8+CD4-CCR7+CD45RA+ naive T cells. The source is a human donor in good health. Some libraries in this study had Jurkat cell RNA spiked in.

Here the CDR3 DNA reads TGTGCCAGCAGCCCTTTTAGACAGGACCCCTCTGGGGCCAACGTCCTGACTTTC. Amino acid sequence: CASSPFRQDPSGANVLTF. This sequence joins TRBV7-8 and TRBJ2-6, with D perhaps matching TRBD1 (6 bases). Germline assignment: CDR1 SGHVS and CDR2 FQNEAQ. Trimming removed 5 bases from V and 0 bases from J, with 17 bases in between. The length of the CDR3 is 18 residues.